Included here is one T cell receptor beta chain sequence, with context. The data were taken from a study of blood T cell repertoires in COVID-19. Across the study: Italy, Spain and the United States were the sources of the convalescent and acute COVID-19 samples. Sample material is recorded as cDNA or gDNA derived from T cells, B-cell-depleted T cells, or PBMCs.

Original handling: Amplifying reference gene primers gave estimates of nucleated cell counts. Sequencing used immunoSEQ multiplex PCR; TCRdb keeps in-frame clones, though not all of them. The V and J calls and clone size come from that table; D and trimming were worked out from the DNA. The sample has about 160,000 clones, about 92% seen once. Seattle-derived patients entered the study during active infection and were followed longitudinally. CDR1 MDHEN and CDR2 SYDVKM come from the germline V gene. This CDR3 region has 13 residues. Trimming stripped 3 bases from V and 7 bases from J, with 12 bases between.

The chain links TRBV28 to TRBJ1-2; the D gene is possibly TRBD1 (5 bases). This TCR was sampled from a man in his thirties or forties with COVID-19, enrolled during active disease. Sequenced sample: peripheral blood. CDR3 bases: TGTGCCAGCAGTTTGTCTGGAGGGGTTGGCTACACCTTC. Encoded protein: CASSLSGGVGYTF.